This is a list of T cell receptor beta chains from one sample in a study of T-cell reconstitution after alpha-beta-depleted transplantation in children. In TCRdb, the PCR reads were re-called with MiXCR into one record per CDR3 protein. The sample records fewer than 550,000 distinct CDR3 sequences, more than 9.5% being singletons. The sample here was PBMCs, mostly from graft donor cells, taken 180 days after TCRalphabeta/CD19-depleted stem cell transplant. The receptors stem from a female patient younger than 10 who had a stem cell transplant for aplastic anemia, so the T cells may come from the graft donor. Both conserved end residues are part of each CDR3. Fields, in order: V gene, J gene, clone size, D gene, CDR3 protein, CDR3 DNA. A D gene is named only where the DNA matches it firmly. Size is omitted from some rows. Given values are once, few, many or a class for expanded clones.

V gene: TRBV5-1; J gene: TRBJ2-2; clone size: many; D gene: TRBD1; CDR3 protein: CASSLDGQGGELFF; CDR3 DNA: TGCGCCAGCAGCTTGGATGGACAGGGCGGGGAGCTGTTTTTT
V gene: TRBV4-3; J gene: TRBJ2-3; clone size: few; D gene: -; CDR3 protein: CASSETPVFTQPTDTQYF; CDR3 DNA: TGCGCCAGCAGCGAAACCCCGGTCTTTACCCAGCCAACAGATACGCAGTATTTT
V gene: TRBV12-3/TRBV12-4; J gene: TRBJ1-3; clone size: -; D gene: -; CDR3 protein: CASSDRPSGNTIYF; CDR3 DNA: TGTGCCAGCAGCGACAGGCCTTCTGGAAACACCATATATTTT
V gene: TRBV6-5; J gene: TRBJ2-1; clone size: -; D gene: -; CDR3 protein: CASSYAGYSSYNEQFF; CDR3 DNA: TGTGCCAGCAGTTACGCAGGATACAGCTCCTACAATGAGCAGTTCTTC
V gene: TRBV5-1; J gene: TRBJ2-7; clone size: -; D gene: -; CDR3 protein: CASHSGTGSYEQYF; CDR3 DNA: TGCGCCAGCCATTCCGGGACTGGCTCCTACGAGCAGTACTTC
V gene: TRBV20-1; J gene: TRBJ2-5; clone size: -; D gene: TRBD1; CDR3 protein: CSALQGARETQYF; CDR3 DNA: TGCAGTGCTTTACAGGGGGCTAGGGAGACCCAGTACTTC
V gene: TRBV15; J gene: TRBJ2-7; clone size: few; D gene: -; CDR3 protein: CATMNTGNYEQYF; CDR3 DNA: TGTGCCACGATGAATACAGGGAACTACGAGCAGTACTTC
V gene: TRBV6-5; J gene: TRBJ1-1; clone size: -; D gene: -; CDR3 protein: CASSYGAFF; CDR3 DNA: TGTGCCAGCAGTTACGGTGCTTTCTTT
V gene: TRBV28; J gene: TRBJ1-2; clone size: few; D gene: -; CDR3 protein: CASSQTTTRGYTF; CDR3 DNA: TGTGCCAGCAGTCAAACTACAACACGGGGCTACACCTTC
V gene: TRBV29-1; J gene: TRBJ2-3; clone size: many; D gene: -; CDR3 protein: CSVEFQPVRQYF; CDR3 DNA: TGCAGCGTTGAATTCCAGCCAGTCAGGCAGTATTTT
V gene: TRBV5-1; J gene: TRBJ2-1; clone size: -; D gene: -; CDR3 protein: CASSYGSLAGTYNEQFF; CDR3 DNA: TGCGCCAGCAGCTATGGAAGCCTAGCTGGGACCTACAATGAGCAGTTCTTC
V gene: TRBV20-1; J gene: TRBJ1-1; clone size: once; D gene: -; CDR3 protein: CSAGLAPGNTEAFF; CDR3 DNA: TGCAGTGCTGGACTCGCTCCAGGGAACACTGAAGCTTTCTTT
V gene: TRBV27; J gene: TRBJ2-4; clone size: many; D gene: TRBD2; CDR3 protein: CASSLSLGRGGRLPDIQYF; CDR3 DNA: TGTGCCAGCAGTTTATCATTGGGGCGGGGGGGCCGTCTACCGGACATTCAGTACTTC
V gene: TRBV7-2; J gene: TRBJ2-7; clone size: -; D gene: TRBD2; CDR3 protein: CASSSTSGTYEQYF; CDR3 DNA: TGTGCCAGCAGCTCCACTAGCGGTACCTACGAGCAGTACTTC
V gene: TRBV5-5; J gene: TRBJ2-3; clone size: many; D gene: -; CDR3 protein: CASSLRWPPDTQYF; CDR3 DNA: TGTGCCAGCAGCTTGCGTTGGCCACCCGATACGCAGTATTTT
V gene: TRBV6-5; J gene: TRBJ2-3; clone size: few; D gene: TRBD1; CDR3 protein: CASSSGQGIADTQYF; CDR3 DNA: TGTGCCAGCAGTTCCGGACAGGGGATCGCAGATACGCAGTATTTT
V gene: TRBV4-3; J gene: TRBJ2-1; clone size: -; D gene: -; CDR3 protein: CASSQDWTGNEQFF; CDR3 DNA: TGCGCCAGCAGCCAAGATTGGACGGGCAATGAGCAGTTCTTC
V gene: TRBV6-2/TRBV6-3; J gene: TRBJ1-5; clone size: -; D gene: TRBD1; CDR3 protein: CASSTAGGGQPQHF; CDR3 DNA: TGTGCCAGCAGTACCGCAGGGGGCGGGCAGCCCCAGCATTTT
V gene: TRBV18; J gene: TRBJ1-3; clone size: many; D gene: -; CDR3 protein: CASSPKDSGNTIYF; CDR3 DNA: TGTGCCAGCTCACCTAAGGACTCTGGAAACACCATATATTTT
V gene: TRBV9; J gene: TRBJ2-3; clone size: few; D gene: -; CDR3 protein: CASSVEDTTDTQYF; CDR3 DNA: TGTGCCAGCAGCGTAGAGGACACCACAGATACGCAGTATTTT
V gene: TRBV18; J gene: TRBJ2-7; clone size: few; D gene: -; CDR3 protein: CASSPLRKGRSSYEQYF; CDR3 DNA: TGTGCCAGCTCACCTTTACGGAAAGGGAGAAGCTCCTACGAGCAGTACTTC
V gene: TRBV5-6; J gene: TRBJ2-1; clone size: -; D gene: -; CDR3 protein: CASSPPSGTTQRGEQFF; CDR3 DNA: TGTGCCAGCAGCCCTCCTTCCGGGACCACCCAAAGGGGTGAGCAGTTCTTC
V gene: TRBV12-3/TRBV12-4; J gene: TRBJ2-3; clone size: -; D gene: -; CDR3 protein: CASSVPRGTDTQYF; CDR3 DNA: TGTGCCAGCAGTGTACCCCGGGGCACAGATACGCAGTATTTT
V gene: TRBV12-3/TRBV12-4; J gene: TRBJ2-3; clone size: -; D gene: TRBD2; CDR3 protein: CASSFGVAGGRNTQYF; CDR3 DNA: TGTGCCAGCAGTTTTGGCGTAGCGGGAGGGCGAAATACGCAGTATTTT
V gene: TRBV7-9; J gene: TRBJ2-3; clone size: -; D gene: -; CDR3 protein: CASRETGTDTQYF; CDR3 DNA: TGTGCCAGCAGGGAAACAGGGACAGATACGCAGTATTTT
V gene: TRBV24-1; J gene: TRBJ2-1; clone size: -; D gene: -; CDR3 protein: CATSAKTYCNEQFF; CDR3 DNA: TGTGCCACCAGTGCGAAGACCTATTGCAATGAGCAGTTCTTC
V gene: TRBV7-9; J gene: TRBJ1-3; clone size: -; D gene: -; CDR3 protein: CASSGREPGNTIYF; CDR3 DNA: TGTGCCAGCAGCGGCAGGGAACCTGGAAACACCATATATTTT
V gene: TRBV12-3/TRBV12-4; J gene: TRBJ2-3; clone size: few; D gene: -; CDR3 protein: CASTGPTYTQYF; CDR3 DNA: TGTGCCAGCACAGGGCCCACTTATACGCAGTATTTT
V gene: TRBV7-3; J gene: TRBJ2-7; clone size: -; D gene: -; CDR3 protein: CASSQEWTELYEQYF; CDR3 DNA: TGTGCCAGCAGCCAAGAATGGACAGAACTTTACGAGCAGTACTTC
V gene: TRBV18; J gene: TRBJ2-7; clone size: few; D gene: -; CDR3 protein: CASSAQYRSYEQYF; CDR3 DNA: TGTGCCAGCTCCGCGCAGTACAGGAGCTACGAGCAGTACTTC
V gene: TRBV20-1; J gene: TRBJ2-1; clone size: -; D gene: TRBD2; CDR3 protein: CSADWTSGRADEQFF; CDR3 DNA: TGCAGTGCCGATTGGACTAGCGGGAGGGCCGATGAGCAGTTCTTC
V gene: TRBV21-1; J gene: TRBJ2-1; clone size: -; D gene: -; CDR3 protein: CASSPTSGTSYNEQFF; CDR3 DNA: TGTGCCAGCAGTCCGACTAGCGGGACCTCCTACAATGAGCAGTTCTTC
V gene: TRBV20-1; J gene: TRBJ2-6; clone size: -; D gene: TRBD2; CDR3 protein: CSALAGESSGANVLTF; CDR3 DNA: TGCAGTGCACTAGCGGGAGAGAGCTCTGGGGCCAACGTCCTGACTTTC
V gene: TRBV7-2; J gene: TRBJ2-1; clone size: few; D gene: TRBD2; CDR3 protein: CASGLAGPYNEQFF; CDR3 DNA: TGTGCCAGTGGACTAGCGGGACCCTACAATGAGCAGTTCTTC
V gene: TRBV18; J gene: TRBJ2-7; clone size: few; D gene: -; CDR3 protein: CASSMGGALYEQYF; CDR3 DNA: TGTGCCAGCTCGATGGGCGGGGCCCTCTACGAGCAGTACTTC
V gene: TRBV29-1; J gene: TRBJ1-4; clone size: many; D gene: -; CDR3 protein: CSVGRFGEKLFF; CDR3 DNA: TGCAGCGTTGGACGCTTTGGTGAAAAACTGTTTTTT
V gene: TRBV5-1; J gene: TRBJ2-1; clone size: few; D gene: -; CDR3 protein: CASRRRGGEFENEQFF; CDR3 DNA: TGCGCCAGCAGACGACGAGGGGGAGAGTTCGAAAATGAGCAGTTCTTC
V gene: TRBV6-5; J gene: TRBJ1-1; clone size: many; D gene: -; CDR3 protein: CASSYTSQVNTEAFF; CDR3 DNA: TGTGCCAGCAGTTATACATCCCAGGTGAACACTGAAGCTTTCTTT
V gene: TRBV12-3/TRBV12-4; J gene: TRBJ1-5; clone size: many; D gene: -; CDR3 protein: CASSFGAGMQPQHF; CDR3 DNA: TGTGCCAGCAGTTTTGGGGCAGGGATGCAGCCCCAGCATTTT
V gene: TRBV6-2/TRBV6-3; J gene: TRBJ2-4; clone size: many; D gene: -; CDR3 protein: CASSPLDRHIQYF; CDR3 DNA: TGTGCCAGCAGTCCTTTAGACAGACACATTCAGTACTTC
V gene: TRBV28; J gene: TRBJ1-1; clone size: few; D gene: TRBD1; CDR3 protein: CASSLAGTGITEAFF; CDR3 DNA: TGTGCCAGCAGTTTAGCCGGGACAGGGATAACTGAAGCTTTCTTT
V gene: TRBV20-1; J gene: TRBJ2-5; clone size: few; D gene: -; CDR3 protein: CSARDLGTSWETQYF; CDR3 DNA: TGCAGTGCTAGAGATCTCGGGACGTCCTGGGAGACCCAGTACTTC
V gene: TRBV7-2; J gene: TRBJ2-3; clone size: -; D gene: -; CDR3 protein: CASSLVAVTSTDTQYF; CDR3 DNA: TGTGCCAGCAGCTTAGTGGCAGTAACTAGCACAGATACGCAGTATTTT
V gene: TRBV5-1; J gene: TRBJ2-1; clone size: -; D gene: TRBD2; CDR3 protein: CASSSNGREGYNEQFF; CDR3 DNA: TGCGCCAGCAGCTCGAACGGTCGGGAGGGCTACAATGAGCAGTTCTTC
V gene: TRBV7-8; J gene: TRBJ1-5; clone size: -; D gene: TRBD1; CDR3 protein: CASTQGDSQPVYSNQPQHF; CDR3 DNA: TGTGCCAGCACCCAGGGGGACAGTCAGCCCGTTTATAGCAATCAGCCCCAGCATTTT
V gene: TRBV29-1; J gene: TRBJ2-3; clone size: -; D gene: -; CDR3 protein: CSVVARGTDTQYF; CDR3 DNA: TGCAGCGTTGTGGCCAGGGGAACAGATACGCAGTATTTT